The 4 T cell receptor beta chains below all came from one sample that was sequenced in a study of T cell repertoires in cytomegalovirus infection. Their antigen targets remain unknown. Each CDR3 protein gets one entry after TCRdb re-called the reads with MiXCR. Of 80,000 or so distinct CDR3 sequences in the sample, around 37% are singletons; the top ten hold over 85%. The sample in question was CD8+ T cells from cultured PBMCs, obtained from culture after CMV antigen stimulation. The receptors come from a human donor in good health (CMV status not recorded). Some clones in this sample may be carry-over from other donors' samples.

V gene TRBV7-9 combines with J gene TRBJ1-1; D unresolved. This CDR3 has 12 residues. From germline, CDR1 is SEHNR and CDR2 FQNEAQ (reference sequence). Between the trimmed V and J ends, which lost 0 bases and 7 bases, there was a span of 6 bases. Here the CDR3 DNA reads TGTGCCAGCAGCTTAGCGCCGGGTGAAGCTTTCTTT. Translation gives CASSLAPGEAFF.

The CDR3 DNA reads as TGTGCCAGCAGCCCACCATCGGGGTTGAACACTGAAGCTTTCTTT. Protein product: CASSPPSGLNTEAFF. The chain joins TRBV7-1 to TRBJ1-1; D remains unclear. TRBV7-1 is an open reading frame, and its role is uncertain. With 5 bases removed from V and 0 bases from J, the gap between germline ends came to 13 bases. The CDR3 loop spans 15 amino acids.

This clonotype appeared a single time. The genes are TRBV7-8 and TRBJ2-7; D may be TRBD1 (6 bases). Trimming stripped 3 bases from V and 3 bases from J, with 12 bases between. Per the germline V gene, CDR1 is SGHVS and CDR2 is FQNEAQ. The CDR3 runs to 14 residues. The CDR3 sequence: CASSFTGSYYEQYF. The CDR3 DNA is TGTGCCAGCAGCTTCACAGGGTCCTACTACGAGCAGTACTTC.

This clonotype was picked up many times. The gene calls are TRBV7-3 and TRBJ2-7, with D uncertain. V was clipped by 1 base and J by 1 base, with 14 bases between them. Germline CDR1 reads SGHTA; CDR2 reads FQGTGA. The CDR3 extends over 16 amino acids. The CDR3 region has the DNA TGTGCCAGCAGCTTAAGTGGGGTTACCGGGTCCTACGAGCAGTACTTC. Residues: CASSLSGVTGSYEQYF.